This entry lists 23 T cell receptor beta chains sequenced from one sample in a study of cytomegalovirus exposure and HLA in healthy donors. The PCR ran on 60 Vbeta and 13 Jbeta primers. The data were produced by immunoSEQ multiplex PCR, yet TCRdb's version contains in-frame clones alone and is incomplete. The profile shows 90,000 to 100,000 clones, approximately 80% of them singletons. The specimen sequenced was PBMCs. The source of these receptors is a woman aged 40 to 50 in good health and CMV-seronegative.

The chain is built from TRBV29-1 and TRBJ1-1; a weak D match, TRBD1 (6 bases). CDR1 and CDR2 from the germline V gene are SQVTM and ANQGSEA. Trimming took off 6 bases at V and 1 base at J, with 15 bases between the two ends. The CDR3 sequence is 14 residues long. In DNA, the CDR3 is TGCAGCGTCGAGGGGGACACCCAGAACACTGAAGCTTTCTTT. Translating it yields CSVEGDTQNTEAFF.

The J gene is TRBJ1-1, the V gene TRBV11-2, with D unclear. Germline CDR1 SGHAT, CDR2 FQNNGV. With 3 bases removed from V and 5 bases from J, the gap between germline ends came to 13 bases. The CDR3 has 14 amino acids. The CDR3 reads CASSLSFRRTEAFF. For the CDR3, the DNA is TGTGCCAGCAGCTTGTCATTTCGGAGAACTGAAGCTTTCTTT.

The chain uses TRBV7-2 and TRBJ2-3; D is ambiguous. Germline loops: CDR1 SGHTA, CDR2 FQGNSA. Trimming cost V 6 bases and J 1 base, with 8 bases left between them. The CDR3 has 13 amino acids. The CDR3 reads CASRTGGTDTQYF. The CDR3 DNA is TGTGCCAGCAGAACCGGAGGCACAGATACGCAGTATTTT.

There are a few counts of this clone. This rearrangement joins TRBV7-9 to TRBJ2-3, with 8 bases identical to TRBD1. CDR1 SEHNR and CDR2 FQNEAQ come from the germline V gene (reference sequence). V trimming: 5 bases; J trimming: 6 bases; junction bases outside the gene matches: 7. The CDR3 sequence is 14 residues long. CDR3 residues: CASSPGQGWDTQYF. Written as DNA, the CDR3 is TGTGCCAGCAGCCCCGGACAGGGATGGGATACGCAGTATTTT.

V is TRBV7-2 and J is TRBJ2-7; no reliable D call. The germline CDR1 and CDR2 sequences are SGHTA and FQGNSA. Trimming removed 4 bases from V and 2 bases from J, with 9 bases in between. This CDR3 is built from 13 residues. Here the CDR3 DNA reads TGTGCCAGCAGCTCCTCGGGTGCCTACGAGCAGTACTTC. Protein: CASSSSGAYEQYF. Full variable domain (rest looked up from reference TRBV7-2 and TRBJ2-7): GAGVSQSPSNKVTEKGKDVELRCDPISGHTALYWYRQSLGQGLEFLIYFQGNSAPDKSGLPSDRFSAERTGGSVSTLTIQRTQQEDSAVYLCASSSSGAYEQYFGPGTRLTVT.

This chain joins TRBV13 and TRBJ2-2; possible D gene TRBD1, 7 bases. CDR1 and CDR2 from the germline V gene are PRHDT and FYEKMQ (reference sequence). Trimming took off 4 bases at V and 6 bases at J, with 18 bases between the two ends. This CDR3 has 16 residues. Here the CDR3 DNA reads TGTGCCAGCAGCTCCTGGACAGGCGGGGCGGCCGGGGAGCTGTTTTTT. Translating gives CASSSWTGGAAGELFF.

V is TRBV7-2 and J is TRBJ2-7; D perhaps matches TRBD1 (5 bases). Trimming stripped 4 bases from V and 4 bases from J, with 14 bases between. The CDR3 covers 14 residues. Germline CDR1 reads SGHTA; CDR2 reads FQGNSA. CDR3 sequence reads: CASSSRQLSYEQYF. The CDR3 nucleotides are TGTGCCAGCAGCTCGAGACAGTTATCGTACGAGCAGTACTTC.

The chain is built from TRBV6-5 and TRBJ2-2; the D gene is possibly TRBD2 (5 bases). The CDR3 length is 14 residues. The germline V and J ends were trimmed by 2 bases and 11 bases, with 15 bases remaining between them. Germline CDR1 is MNHEY and CDR2 is SVGAGI. The CDR3 loop reads CASSYVAEEVELFF. CDR3 coding DNA: TGTGCCAGCAGTTACGTCGCGGAGGAAGTAGAGCTGTTTTTT.

V is TRBV4-1 and J is TRBJ2-2; possible D gene TRBD2, 7 bases. Germline V gene sequence: CDR1 MGHRA, CDR2 YSYEKL. The CDR3 spans 15 residues. Between the trimmed V and J ends, which lost 0 bases and 7 bases, there was a span of 12 bases. DNA for the CDR3: TGCGCCAGCAGCCAAGATCGGGGGGCTGACGGGGAGCTGTTTTTT. It codes for CASSQDRGADGELFF.

As regards this clone: Germline and junction disagree at one end, which may indicate a read error. This CDR3 is also generated by other DNA sequences in the sample. The chain recombines TRBV6-5 with TRBJ1-1; possible D gene TRBD1, 5 bases. CDR3 length equals 15 residues. Germline values: CDR1 MNHEY, CDR2 SVGAGI. The CDR3 protein is CASSYGGAPNTEAFF. The CDR3 nucleotides read TGTGCCAGCAGTTATGGCGGGGCCCCGAACACTGAAGCCTTCTTT.

The chain recombines TRBV19 with TRBJ1-6; weak D call: TRBD1 (6 bases). The germline V gene encodes CDR1 LNHDA and CDR2 SQIVND (reference sequence). The CDR3 consists of 17 residues. The V end was cut by 5 bases, the J end by 6 bases, with 20 bases between. Here the CDR3 reads CASSVTLAGVGNSPLHF. The CDR3 coding sequence is TGTGCCAGTAGTGTGACCCTGGCAGGGGTTGGTAATTCACCCCTCCACTTT.

The rearrangement uses TRBV14 and TRBJ1-1, with D possibly being TRBD1 (6 bases). The germline V gene has CDR1 SGHDN and CDR2 FVKESK. V was pared by 0 bases and J by 0 bases, with 11 bases between. The CDR3 has 16 residues. CDR3 bases: TGTGCCAGCAGCCAAGATTGGGGACACCTGAACACTGAAGCTTTCTTT. The encoded protein is CASSQDWGHLNTEAFF.

V is TRBV11-3 and J is TRBJ2-5; no clear D. The CDR3 runs to 13 residues. V lost 4 bases, J lost 3 bases, and 9 bases lay in between. The germline V gene encodes CDR1 SGHNT and CDR2 YENEEA. The CDR3: CASSSRLEETQYF. The CDR3, as DNA: TGTGCCAGCAGCTCTAGGTTGGAAGAGACCCAGTACTTC.

The V gene is TRBV6-5, the J gene TRBJ1-1; unclear D gene. Germline loops: CDR1 MNHEY, CDR2 SVGAGI. The CDR3 is made up of 11 amino acids. The V end lost 8 bases, the J end lost 7 bases, and 11 bases lay between the germline ends. This CDR3 is CASGIGSEAFF. In nucleotides, the CDR3 is TGTGCCAGCGGTATTGGCAGTGAAGCTTTCTTT.

This clone has only a few counts. The chain recombines TRBV7-3 with TRBJ1-1; 7 bases fit TRBD1. The junction had 7 bases not matched to a gene; V was cut back by 5 bases and J by 1 base. Germline assignment: CDR1 SGHTA and CDR2 FQGTGA. The CDR3 runs 15 residues. The CDR3 coding sequence is TGTGCCAGCAGCCTCCTCGGGACAGAGAACACTGAAGCTTTCTTT. This translates into CASSLLGTENTEAFF.

The chain is built from TRBV7-9 and TRBJ1-2; TRBD1 might be the D (5 bases). The CDR3 is made up of 14 amino acids. From germline, CDR1 is SEHNR and CDR2 FQNEAQ (reference sequence). Trimming took off 5 bases at V and 1 base at J, with 11 bases between the two ends. CDR3 DNA sequence: TGTGCCAGCAGCACCGGGGGGAGTAACTATGGCTACACCTTC. It is translated as CASSTGGSNYGYTF.

The V call is TRBV30, the J call TRBJ1-2; TRBD1 matches 7 bases. The CDR3 has 13 amino acids. V lost 0 bases and J lost 6; bases outside the gene matches: 4. Germline CDR1 and CDR2: GTSNPN and SVGIG (reference sequence). The CDR3 protein is CAWSVRQGHGYTF. The CDR3 DNA follows: TGTGCCTGGAGTGTCCGACAGGGCCATGGCTACACCTTC.

The rearrangement links TRBV7-2 to TRBJ1-5; D might be TRBD1 (5 bases). The CDR3 loop spans 15 amino acids. The germline CDR1 and CDR2 sequences are SGHTA and FQGNSA. V was clipped by 1 base and J by 7 bases, with 14 bases between them. The CDR3 here is CASSLGVRAGQPQHF. For the CDR3, the DNA is TGTGCCAGCAGCTTAGGGGTCAGGGCTGGCCAGCCCCAGCATTTT.

This clone was counted only a few times. The chain uses TRBV7-8 and TRBJ1-5, with D unclear. The CDR3 consists of 14 residues. Per the germline V gene, CDR1 is SGHVS and CDR2 is FQNEAQ. V was cut by 0 bases and J by 0 bases, with 3 bases left in between. The CDR3 sequence is CASSLARSNQPQHF. CDR3 sequence (DNA): TGTGCCAGCAGCTTAGCCCGTAGCAATCAGCCCCAGCATTTT.

The chain links TRBV5-6 to TRBJ2-7; TRBD2 matches 8 bases. The J call may be incorrect, as the DNA end agrees better with TRBJ2-5. The CDR3 is 17 amino acids. Germline CDR1 is SGHDT and CDR2 is YYEEEE. CDR3 bases: TGTGCCAGCAGCTACCCCTCGGAAGCGGGGGTGGGAGAGACCCAGTACTTC. It codes for CASSYPSEAGVGETQYF.

The chain uses TRBV19 and TRBJ2-6; no clear D. CDR3 size: 14 residues. Trimming shortened V by 7 bases and J by 0 bases, and 7 bases separated the two germline ends. CDR1 LNHDA and CDR2 SQIVND come from the germline V gene (reference sequence). The CDR3 coding sequence is TGTGCCAGTACCCCGGGCTCTGGGGCCAACGTCCTGACTTTC. Translating it yields CASTPGSGANVLTF.

This chain links TRBV19 with TRBJ1-1; TRBD1 agrees at 8 bases. Germline-derived CDR1 and CDR2 are LNHDA and SQIVND (reference sequence). This CDR3 is 13 amino acids long. V was clipped by 7 bases and J by 4 bases; unmatched bases: 5. The CDR3 DNA reads TGTGCCAGTAAGGACAGGGTGGGCACTGAAGCTTTCTTT. Translation gives CASKDRVGTEAFF.

The chain joins TRBV5-6 to TRBJ2-3; 13 bases agree with TRBD2. The V gene's germline CDR1 is SGHDT and CDR2 YYEEEE. V gave up 2 bases and J gave up 4 bases; unmatched junction bases: 4. The CDR3 has 16 amino acids. CDR3 nucleotide sequence: TGTGCCAGCAGCTTACTAGCGGGGGGGCAAGCAGATACGCAGTATTTT. Its protein is CASSLLAGGQADTQYF.